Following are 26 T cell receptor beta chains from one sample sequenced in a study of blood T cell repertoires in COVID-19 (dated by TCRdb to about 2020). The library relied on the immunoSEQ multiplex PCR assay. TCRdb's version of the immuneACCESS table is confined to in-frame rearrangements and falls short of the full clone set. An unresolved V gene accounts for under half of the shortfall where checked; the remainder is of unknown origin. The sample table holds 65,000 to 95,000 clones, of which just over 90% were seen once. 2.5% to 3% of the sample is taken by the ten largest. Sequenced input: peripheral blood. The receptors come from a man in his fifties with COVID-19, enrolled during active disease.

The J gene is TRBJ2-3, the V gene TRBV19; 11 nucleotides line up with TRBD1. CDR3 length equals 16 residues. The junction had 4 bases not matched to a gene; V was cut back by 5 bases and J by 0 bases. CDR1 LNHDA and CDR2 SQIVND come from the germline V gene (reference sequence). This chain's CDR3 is CASSGGQGVSTDTQYF. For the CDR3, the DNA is TGTGCCAGTAGTGGGGGACAGGGGGTTAGCACAGATACGCAGTATTTT.

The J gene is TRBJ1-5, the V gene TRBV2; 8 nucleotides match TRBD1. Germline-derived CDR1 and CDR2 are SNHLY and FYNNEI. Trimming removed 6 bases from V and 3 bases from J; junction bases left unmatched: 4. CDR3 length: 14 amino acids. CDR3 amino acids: CASRGQAYNQPQHF. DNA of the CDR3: TGTGCCAGCAGGGGACAGGCCTACAATCAGCCCCAGCATTTT. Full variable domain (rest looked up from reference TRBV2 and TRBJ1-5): EPEVTQTPSHQVTQMGQEVILRCVPISNHLYFYWYRQILGQKVEFLVSFYNNEISEKSEIFDDQFSVERPDGSNFTLKIRSTKLEDSAMYFCASRGQAYNQPQHFGDGTRLSIL.

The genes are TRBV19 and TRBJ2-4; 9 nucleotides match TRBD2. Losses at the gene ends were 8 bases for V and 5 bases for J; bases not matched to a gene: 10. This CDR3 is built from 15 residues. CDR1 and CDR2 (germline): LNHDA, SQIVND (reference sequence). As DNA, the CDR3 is TGTGCCAGTGGAGGCGGGAGGGCCTTCGAAAACATTCAGTACTTC. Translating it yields CASGGGRAFENIQYF. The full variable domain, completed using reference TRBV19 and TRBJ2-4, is DGGITQSPKYLFRKEGQNVTLSCEQNLNHDAMYWYRQDPGQGLRLIYYSQIVNDFQKGDIAEGYSVSREKKESFPLTVTSAQKNPTAFYLCASGGGRAFENIQYFGAGTRLSVL.

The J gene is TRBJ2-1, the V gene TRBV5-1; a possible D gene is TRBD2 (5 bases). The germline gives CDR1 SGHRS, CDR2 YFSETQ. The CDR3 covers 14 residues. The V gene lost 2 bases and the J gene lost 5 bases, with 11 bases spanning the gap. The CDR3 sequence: CASSLASGNNEQFF. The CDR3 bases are TGCGCCAGCAGCTTAGCAAGCGGAAACAATGAGCAGTTCTTC.

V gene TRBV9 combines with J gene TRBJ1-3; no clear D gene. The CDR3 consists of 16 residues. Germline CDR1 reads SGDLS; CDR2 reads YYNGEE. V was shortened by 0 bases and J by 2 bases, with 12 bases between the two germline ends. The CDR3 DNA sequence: TGTGCCAGCAGCGTAGACGGACTCCAGCCTGGAAACACCATATATTTT. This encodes CASSVDGLQPGNTIYF.

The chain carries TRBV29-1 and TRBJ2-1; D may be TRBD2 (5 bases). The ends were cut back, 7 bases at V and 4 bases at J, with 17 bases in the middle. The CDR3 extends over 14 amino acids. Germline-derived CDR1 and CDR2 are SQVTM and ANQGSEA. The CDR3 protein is CSAPRGSTYNEQFF. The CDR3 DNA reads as TGCAGCGCTCCTCGGGGTTCGACTTACAATGAGCAGTTCTTC.

The CDR3 nucleotides read TGTGCCAGCAGTCCAAGGACTAGGGAATACGAGCAGTACTTC. Translating it yields CASSPRTREYEQYF. This chain connects TRBV28 to TRBJ2-7, with 7 bases matching TRBD2. V lost 5 bases to trimming and J lost 4 bases; unmatched junction nucleotides: 8. The CDR3 extends over 14 amino acids. Per germline, CDR1 MDHEN and CDR2 SYDVKM.

The CDR3 reads CAWSGRGGNTEAFF. For the CDR3, the DNA is TGTGCCTGGAGTGGCCGGGGGGGGAACACTGAAGCTTTCTTT. The rearrangement uses TRBV30 and TRBJ1-1; D might be TRBD1 (5 bases). The ends were cut back, 1 base at V and 1 base at J, with 10 bases in the middle. Germline-derived CDR1 and CDR2 are GTSNPN and SVGIG (reference sequence). The CDR3 totals 14 residues.

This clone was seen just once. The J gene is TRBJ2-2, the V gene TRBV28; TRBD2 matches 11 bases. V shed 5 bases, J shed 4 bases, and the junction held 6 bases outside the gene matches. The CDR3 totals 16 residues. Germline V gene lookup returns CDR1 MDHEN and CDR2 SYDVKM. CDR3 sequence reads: CASSLTGTSGTGELFF. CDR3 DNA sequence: TGTGCCAGCAGTCTAACCGGGACTAGCGGCACCGGGGAGCTGTTTTTT.

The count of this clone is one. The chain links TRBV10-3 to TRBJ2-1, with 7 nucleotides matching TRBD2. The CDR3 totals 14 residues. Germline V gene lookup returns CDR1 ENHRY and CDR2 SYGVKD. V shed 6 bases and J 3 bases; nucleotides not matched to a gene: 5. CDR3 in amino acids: CAISKRDDYNEQFF. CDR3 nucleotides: TGTGCCATCAGCAAGCGGGATGACTACAATGAGCAGTTCTTC.

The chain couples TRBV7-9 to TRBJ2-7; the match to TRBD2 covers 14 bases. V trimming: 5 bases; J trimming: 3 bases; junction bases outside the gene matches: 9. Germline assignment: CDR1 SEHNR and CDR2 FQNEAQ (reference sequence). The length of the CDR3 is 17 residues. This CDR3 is CASSRPGLAGDGYEQYF. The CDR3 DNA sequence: TGTGCCAGCAGCAGACCGGGACTAGCGGGAGATGGCTACGAGCAGTACTTC.

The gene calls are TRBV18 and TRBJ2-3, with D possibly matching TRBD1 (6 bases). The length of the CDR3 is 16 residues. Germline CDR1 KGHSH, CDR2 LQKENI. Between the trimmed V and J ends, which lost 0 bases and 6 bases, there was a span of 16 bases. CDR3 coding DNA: TGTGCCAGCTCACCACCGCAAACAGGGATACCGGATACGCAGTATTTT. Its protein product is CASSPPQTGIPDTQYF.

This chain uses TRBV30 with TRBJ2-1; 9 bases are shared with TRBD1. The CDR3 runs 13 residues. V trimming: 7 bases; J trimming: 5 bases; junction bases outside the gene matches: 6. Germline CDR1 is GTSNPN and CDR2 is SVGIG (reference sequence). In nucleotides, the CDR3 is TGTGCCTTGGGACAGGGTGGCAACAATGAGCAGTTCTTC. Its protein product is CALGQGGNNEQFF.

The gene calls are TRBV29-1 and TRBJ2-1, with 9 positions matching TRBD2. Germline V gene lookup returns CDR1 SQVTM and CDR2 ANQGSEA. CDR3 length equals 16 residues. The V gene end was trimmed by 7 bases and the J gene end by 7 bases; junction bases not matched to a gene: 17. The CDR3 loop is CSAPWGGRAMSNEQFF. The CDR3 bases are TGCAGCGCACCTTGGGGCGGGAGGGCTATGAGTAATGAGCAGTTCTTC.

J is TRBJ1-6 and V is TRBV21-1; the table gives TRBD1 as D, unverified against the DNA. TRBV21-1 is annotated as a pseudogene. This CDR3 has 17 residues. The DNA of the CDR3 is TGTGCCAGCAGCTCACCATCCGCCGGGACACATAATTCACCCCTCCACTTT. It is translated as CASSSPSAGTHNSPLHF.

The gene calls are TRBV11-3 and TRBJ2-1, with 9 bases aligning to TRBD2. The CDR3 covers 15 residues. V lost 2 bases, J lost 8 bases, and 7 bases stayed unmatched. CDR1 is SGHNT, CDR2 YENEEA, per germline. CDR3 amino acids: CASSLRGRAIDEQFF. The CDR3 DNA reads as TGTGCCAGCAGCTTACGCGGGAGGGCCATCGATGAGCAGTTCTTC.

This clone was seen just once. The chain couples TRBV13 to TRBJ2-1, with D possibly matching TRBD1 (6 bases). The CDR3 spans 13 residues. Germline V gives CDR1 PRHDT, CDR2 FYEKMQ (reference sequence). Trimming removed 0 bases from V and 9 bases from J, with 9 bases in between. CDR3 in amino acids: CASSLGQGSEQFF. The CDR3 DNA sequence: TGTGCCAGCAGCTTAGGACAGGGCAGTGAGCAGTTCTTC.

The CDR3 nucleotides are TGTGCCAGCATCCTAACAGATACGCAGTATTTT. Its translation: CASILTDTQYF. The V and J genes are TRBV12-3 or TRBV12-4 and TRBJ2-3; D gene unclear. Trimming removed 7 bases at V and 3 bases at J, with 5 bases between. The CDR3 totals 11 residues.

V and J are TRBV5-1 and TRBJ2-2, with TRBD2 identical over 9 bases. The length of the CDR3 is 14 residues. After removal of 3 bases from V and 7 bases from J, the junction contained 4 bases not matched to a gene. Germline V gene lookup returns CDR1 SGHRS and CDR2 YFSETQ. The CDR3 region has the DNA TGCGCCAGCAGCTGGACTAGCGACTTCGGGGAGCTGTTTTTT. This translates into CASSWTSDFGELFF.

CDR3 nucleotides: TGTGCCTGGCGGGCTGGGGCCAACGTCCTGACTTTC. As protein: CAWRAGANVLTF. This sequence joins TRBV30 and TRBJ2-6; no reliable D call. V lost 5 bases, J lost 2 bases, and 4 bases lay in between. Per germline, CDR1 GTSNPN and CDR2 SVGIG (reference sequence). The CDR3 contains 12 residues.

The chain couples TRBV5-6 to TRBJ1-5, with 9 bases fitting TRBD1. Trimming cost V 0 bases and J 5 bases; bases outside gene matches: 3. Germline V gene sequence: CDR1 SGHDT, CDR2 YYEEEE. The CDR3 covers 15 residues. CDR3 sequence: CASSLGGQGYQPQHF. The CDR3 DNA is TGTGCCAGCAGCTTGGGAGGACAGGGGTATCAGCCCCAGCATTTT.

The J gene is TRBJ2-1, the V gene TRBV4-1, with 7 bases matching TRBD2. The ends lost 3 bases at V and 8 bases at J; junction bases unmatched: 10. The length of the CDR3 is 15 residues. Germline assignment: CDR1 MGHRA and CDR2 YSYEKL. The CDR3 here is CASSQGGTALDEQFF. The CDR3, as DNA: TGCGCCAGCAGCCAGGGAGGGACTGCCTTGGATGAGCAGTTCTTC.

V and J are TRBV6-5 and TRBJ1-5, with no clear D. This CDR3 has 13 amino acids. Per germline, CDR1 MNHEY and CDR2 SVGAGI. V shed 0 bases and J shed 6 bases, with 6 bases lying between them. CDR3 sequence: CASSYSRVQPQHF. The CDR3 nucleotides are TGTGCCAGCAGTTACTCGAGGGTTCAGCCCCAGCATTTT.

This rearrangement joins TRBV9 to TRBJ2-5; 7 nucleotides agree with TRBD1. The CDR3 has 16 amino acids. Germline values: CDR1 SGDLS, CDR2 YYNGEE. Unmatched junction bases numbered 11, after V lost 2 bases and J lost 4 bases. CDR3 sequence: CASSVRAGGVTETQYF. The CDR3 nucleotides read TGTGCCAGCAGCGTGCGTGCAGGGGGAGTTACAGAGACCCAGTACTTC.

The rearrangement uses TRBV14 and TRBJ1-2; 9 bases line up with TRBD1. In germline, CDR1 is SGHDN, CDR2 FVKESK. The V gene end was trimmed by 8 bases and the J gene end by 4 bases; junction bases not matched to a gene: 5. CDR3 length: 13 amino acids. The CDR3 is CASRDRASYGYTF. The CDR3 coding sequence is TGTGCCAGCCGGGACAGGGCATCCTATGGCTACACCTTC.

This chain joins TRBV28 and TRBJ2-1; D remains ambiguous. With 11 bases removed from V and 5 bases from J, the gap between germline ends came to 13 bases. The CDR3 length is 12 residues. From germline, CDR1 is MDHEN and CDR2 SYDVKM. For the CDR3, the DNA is TGTGCCTCCACTGCGAGAGACAATGAGCAGTTCTTC. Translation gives CASTARDNEQFF.